The clone carrying this T cell receptor beta chain has a count of ten or more. Its antigen is unknown. This specimen comes from a study of regulatory T cells in long-lasting Graves disease. HTBI primers from iRepertoire and Arm-PCR of CDR3 regions yielded the TCR beta libraries. TCRdb re-analysed the multiplex PCR reads in MiXCR, keeping a single row per CDR3 protein. This sample yields under 400,000 distinct CDR3 sequences, of which around 15% are seen a single time; 25% to 30% belongs to the top ten. Findings and limits, study-wide: Graves' patients with persistent disease showed TCR diversity lower than patients newly diagnosed.

V was clipped by 2 bases and J by 1 base, with 7 bases between them. There are 14 residues in the CDR3. Specified time point: newly diagnosed GD, antithyroid drugs for less than 3 months. Making the TCR library involved RNA that had been extracted from PBMCs. These same data were also listed under a study on T cells in Graves' hyperthyroidism and ophthalmopathy.

The material sequenced was peripheral blood mononuclear cells (PBMCs), taken at new diagnosis, from a patient treated with antithyroid drugs. The receptor was isolated from a middle-aged man with Graves disease. This chain uses TRBV12-3 or TRBV12-4 with TRBJ2-3; D is possibly TRBD1 (5 bases). This CDR3 is CASSLIRGTDTQYF. CDR3 bases: TGTGCCAGCAGTTTAATCAGGGGCACAGATACGCAGTATTTT.